Detailed here is one T cell receptor (beta chain). The antigen is not known. The germline V gene encodes CDR1 KGHSH and CDR2 LQKENI. Trimming cost V 0 bases and J 9 bases; bases outside gene matches: 9. The CDR3 loop spans 16 amino acids. This sample was taken from a study of naive and memory T cell subsets. An equimolar mix of two oligonucleotides served as the beta constant-region primer for TRBC1 and TRBC2. The ligated cDNA underwent four PCR rounds using SP2 and nested alpha and beta constant-region primers. TCRdb reprocessed the UMI-ligation and nested PCR reads with MiXCR, giving one entry per CDR3 protein. Among 95,000 to 150,000 distinct CDR3 sequences listed, about 36% were seen once. Findings and limits, study-wide: Naive and memory subsets had different power law exponents for TCR abundance.

The material sequenced was central memory CD4+ T cells from blood. This clonotype originated in a human donor in good health. The V and J genes are TRBV18 and TRBJ2-1; 9 nucleotides agree with TRBD2. CDR3 region: CASSPPLSGGRAEQFF. The CDR3 coding sequence is TGTGCCAGCTCACCACCGTTATCAGGCGGGAGGGCTGAGCAGTTCTTC.